This TCR beta chain was profiled in a study of identical twins. Overall study results and limits: Among out-of-frame alpha sequences shared by twins, low generation probability occurred in excess. Zero-insertion analyses were open to partial confounding by invariant MAIT and iNKT cells. The same donors were not followed; conclusions instead depended on cross-sectional statistical analysis.

Each CDR3 protein gets one entry after TCRdb re-called the 5' RACE reads with MiXCR. The sample has around 470,000 distinct CDR3 sequences; 14% are singletons. This clonotype was observed a handful of times. The antigen is not known. The ends were cut back, 0 bases at V and 2 bases at J, with 10 bases in the middle. Germline-derived CDR1 and CDR2 are DFQATT and SNEGSKA (reference sequence). The CDR3 consists of 15 residues. The sample was also linked to a second study, of yellow fever vaccine responses in identical twins.

Sequencing was done on a sample of CD4+ T cells sorted from blood. This TCR was recovered from a woman aged 18-35 years in good health. The rearrangement joins TRBV20-1 to TRBJ2-2; D gene uncertain. The CDR3 nucleotides are TGCAGTGCTAGAGATCGCAGAATTAACACCGGGGAGCTGTTTTTT. The encoded protein is CSARDRRINTGELFF.